Below, 21 T cell receptor beta chains from the same sample are listed, as sequenced in a study of T cell responses to AZD1222 COVID-19 vaccine. This table comes from immunoSEQ multiplex PCR, and its TCRdb copy is limited to in-frame clones, with some not included. The sample lists over 45,000 clones, 87% occurring once. Material: peripheral blood, obtained on day 0 of AZD1222 vaccination. These receptors originate from an adult in good health.

The V call is TRBV28, the J call TRBJ1-4, with D unclear. Germline V CDR1 and CDR2: MDHEN, SYDVKM. This CDR3 is 15 amino acids long. The germline V and J ends were trimmed by 6 bases and 7 bases, with 18 bases remaining between them. CDR3 amino acids: CASSPLSGRPEKLFF. The DNA of the CDR3 is TGTGCCAGCAGCCCGCTCTCGGGGAGGCCTGAAAAACTGTTTTTT.

This rearrangement joins TRBV25-1 to TRBJ2-1; TRBD1 matches 7 bases. This CDR3 comprises 17 residues. Unmatched junction bases numbered 17, after V lost 3 bases and J lost 9 bases. Germline V gene data show CDR1 as MGHDK and CDR2 as SYGVNS. The CDR3 sequence is CASSDLRQGSSTGEQFF. CDR3 coding DNA: TGTGCCAGCAGTGACCTACGACAGGGATCCTCCACGGGTGAGCAGTTCTTC.

This clone occurred a few times. The chain combines TRBV28 with TRBJ1-1, with TRBD1 matching 7 bases. CDR3 length: 15 amino acids. Germline lookup yields CDR1 MDHEN and CDR2 SYDVKM. V trimming: 8 bases; J trimming: 0 bases; junction bases outside the gene matches: 9. The CDR3 bases are TGTGCCAGCCTAGTTTTAGGGACAGTGAACACTGAAGCTTTCTTT. It yields the protein CASLVLGTVNTEAFF.

The chain couples TRBV10-3 to TRBJ1-4; D is perhaps TRBD1 (6 bases). The CDR3 totals 14 residues. V was trimmed by 10 bases and J by 5 bases, leaving 17 bases between them. Per germline, CDR1 ENHRY and CDR2 SYGVKD. This CDR3 is CATKRAGANEKLFF. The DNA for the CDR3 is TGTGCCACAAAAAGAGCAGGGGCCAATGAAAAACTGTTTTTT.

The chain couples TRBV19 to TRBJ2-1; TRBD2 agrees at 11 bases. The germline gives CDR1 LNHDA, CDR2 SQIVND (reference sequence). The CDR3 consists of 15 residues. The V segment lost 7 bases and the J segment 4 bases; nucleotides outside the gene matches: 6. Written as DNA, the CDR3 is TGTGCCAGTAATACTCTAGCGGGGGGTTACAATGAGCAGTTCTTC. Encoded protein: CASNTLAGGYNEQFF.

On this clone: One end of the junction fails to match germline, which may point to a read error. The chain uses TRBV24-1 and TRBJ2-5, with 8 bases aligning to TRBD2. The length of the CDR3 is 12 residues. CDR1 is KGHDR and CDR2 is SFDVKD in the germline V gene. The CDR3 DNA is TGTGCCACCAGTGATTCTTCGGGACTAGAAAACTTC. It translates to CATSDSSGLENF.

This chain joins TRBV5-5 and TRBJ2-6; no firm D call. V was trimmed by 0 bases and J by 0 bases, leaving 4 bases between them. Germline lookup yields CDR1 SGHKS and CDR2 YYEKEE (reference sequence). There are 15 residues in the CDR3. CDR3 nucleotides: TGTGCCAGCAGCTTGGGCAGCTCTGGGGCCAACGTCCTGACTTTC. It codes for CASSLGSSGANVLTF.

The chain has TRBV7-9 and TRBJ2-4; 10 bases match TRBD2. Germline values: CDR1 SEHNR, CDR2 FQNEAQ (reference sequence). The ends lost 3 bases at V and 5 bases at J; junction bases unmatched: 7. The CDR3 is 16 residues long. The CDR3 DNA sequence: TGTGCCAGCAGCTTTGGGCTAGCGGGGGACGAAAACATTCAGTACTTC. This encodes CASSFGLAGDENIQYF.

This chain joins TRBV3-1 (or the pseudogene TRBV3-2) and TRBJ2-1; perhaps TRBD2 as D (5 bases). Germline loops: CDR1 LGHDT, CDR2 YNNKEL (reference sequence). V lost 5 bases, J lost 5 bases, and 19 bases lay in between. The CDR3 sequence is 16 residues long. CDR3 DNA sequence: TGTGCCAGCAGCGGCCATGGGCTAGCAGCGAACAATGAGCAGTTCTTC. Translation gives CASSGHGLAANNEQFF.

V gene TRBV18 combines with J gene TRBJ2-7, with D possibly called TRBD1 or TRBD2 (5 bases each). This CDR3 is built from 15 residues. V was cut by 3 bases and J by 7 bases, with 19 bases left in between. The V gene's germline CDR1 is KGHSH and CDR2 LQKENI. CDR3 in amino acids: CASSPPNSGTPEQYF. Here the CDR3 DNA reads TGTGCCAGCTCACCCCCGAACTCAGGGACCCCGGAGCAGTACTTC.

The chain uses TRBV3-1 (or the pseudogene TRBV3-2) and TRBJ1-5; no reliable D call. The germline V gene encodes CDR1 LGHDT and CDR2 YNNKEL (reference sequence). This CDR3 is built from 15 residues. V was cut by 4 bases and J by 3 bases, with 13 bases left in between. CDR3 residues: CASSLGRGNNQPQHF. The CDR3 DNA is TGTGCCAGCAGCCTTGGTCGAGGAAACAATCAGCCCCAGCATTTT.

The chain couples TRBV11-3 to TRBJ2-5; 11 nucleotides match TRBD1. This CDR3 comprises 15 residues. V lost 5 bases to trimming and J lost 5 bases; unmatched junction nucleotides: 7. Germline V gene sequence: CDR1 SGHNT, CDR2 YENEEA. The CDR3 DNA is TGTGCCAGCAGCCCGGGGACAGGGGGAATGGAGACCCAGTACTTC. Protein sequence: CASSPGTGGMETQYF. The variable domain in full, with the rest retrieved from reference TRBV11-3 and TRBJ2-5, is EAGVVQSPRYKIIEKKQPVAFWCNPISGHNTLYWYLQNLGQGPELLIRYENEEAVDDSQLPKDRFSAERLKGVDSTLKIQPAELGDSAVYLCASSPGTGGMETQYFGPGTRLLVL.

The genes are TRBV12-3 or TRBV12-4 and TRBJ2-1, with D uncertain. V lost 5 bases to trimming and J lost 9 bases, with 14 bases between them. The CDR3 has 13 amino acids. CDR3 bases: TGTGCCAGCAGTCAGGACCGAGTCGGTGAGCAGTTCTTC. Residues: CASSQDRVGEQFF.

Note on this clone: The junction shows a germline mismatch at one end, possibly a read error. The chain has TRBV7-2 and TRBJ2-3, with TRBD2 matching over 15 bases. CDR1 is SGHTA, CDR2 FQGNSA, per germline. The CDR3 has 19 residues. The CDR3 DNA sequence: TGTGCCAGCAGATTAGGTCCCGGGACTAGCGGGGGGCGCACAGATACGCAGTATTTT. Protein sequence: CASRLGPGTSGGRTDTQYF.

The chain combines TRBV18 with TRBJ2-1; no clear D gene. V lost 1 base and J lost 0, with 7 bases in between. Germline V gene sequence: CDR1 KGHSH, CDR2 LQKENI. This CDR3 has 15 residues. In nucleotides, the CDR3 is TGTGCCAGCTCACCACAGCCGGGCTCCTACAATGAGCAGTTCTTC. Protein product: CASSPQPGSYNEQFF.

The chain is built from TRBV19 and TRBJ2-1, with 7 nucleotides matching TRBD2. After removal of 4 bases from V and 7 bases from J, the junction contained 10 bases not matched to a gene. The CDR3 sequence is 15 residues long. The germline V gene encodes CDR1 LNHDA and CDR2 SQIVND (reference sequence). CDR3 bases: TGTGCCAGTAGTAGAGGGGAGGGTCGTTTTAATGAGCAGTTCTTC. It codes for CASSRGEGRFNEQFF. Looking up the rest from reference TRBV19 and TRBJ2-1 gives the full variable domain: DGGITQSPKYLFRKEGQNVTLSCEQNLNHDAMYWYRQDPGQGLRLIYYSQIVNDFQKGDIAEGYSVSREKKESFPLTVTSAQKNPTAFYLCASSRGEGRFNEQFFGPGTRLTVL.

This chain's CDR3 is CASSGGQAPDEQYF. CDR3 nucleotides: TGCGCCAGCAGCGGCGGACAGGCGCCCGACGAGCAGTACTTC. The V and J genes are TRBV5-1 and TRBJ2-7, with 7 bases that match TRBD1. The CDR3 totals 14 residues. The V gene's germline CDR1 is SGHRS and CDR2 YFSETQ. After removal of 4 bases from V and 5 bases from J, the junction contained 9 bases not matched to a gene.

CDR3 sequence reads: CASSPSGGRSQPQHF. DNA for the CDR3: TGTGCCAGCAGCCCGAGTGGTGGGAGGTCCCAGCCCCAGCATTTT. The genes are TRBV7-2 and TRBJ1-5; D not resolved. CDR1 is SGHTA and CDR2 is FQGNSA in the germline V gene. This CDR3 region has 15 residues. Trimming left V 5 bases short and J 7 bases short, with 18 bases between.

The chain has TRBV29-1 and TRBJ2-5; TRBD2 aligns across 9 bases. V trimming: 0 bases; J trimming: 5 bases; junction bases outside the gene matches: 7. The CDR3 loop spans 15 amino acids. Germline V lookup: CDR1 SQVTM, CDR2 ANQGSEA. The DNA for the CDR3 is TGCAGCGTTGAAGACCCGGGACTAGCCCTGGAGACCCAGTACTTC. Protein product: CSVEDPGLALETQYF. The entire variable domain, with the rest obtained from reference TRBV29-1 and TRBJ2-5, is as follows: SAVISQKPSRDICQRGTSLTIQCQVDSQVTMMFWYRQQPGQSLTLIATANQGSEATYESGFVIDKFPISRPNLTFSTLTVSNMSPEDSSIYLCSVEDPGLALETQYFGPGTRLLVL.

The CDR3 nucleotides read TGTGCCAGCAGCCGTAGACAGGGTCCGGCCCAGCCCCAGCATTTT. This gives the protein CASSRRQGPAQPQHF. This chain links TRBV6-2 or TRBV6-3 with TRBJ1-5, with 7 bases fitting TRBD1. Germline lookup yields CDR1 MNHEY and CDR2 SVGEGT. Trimming took 6 bases from V and 7 from J; bases not matched to a gene: 12. The length of the CDR3 is 15 residues.

J is TRBJ2-7 and V is TRBV5-1, with unresolved D. Germline V gene data show CDR1 as SGHRS and CDR2 as YFSETQ. This CDR3 contains 14 residues. V lost 0 bases and J 4 bases, leaving 11 bases between the germline ends. CDR3 bases: TGCGCCAGCAGCTTGGAACCCGCCCGTTACGAGCAGTACTTC. It codes for CASSLEPARYEQYF.